This T cell receptor (beta chain) appears in the sequencing data of a study of T cell changes during pregnancy in multiple sclerosis. From germline, CDR1 is SGHDN and CDR2 FVKESK. This CDR3 has 20 residues. Trimming removed 1 base from V and 0 bases from J; junction bases left unmatched: 14. Clones were read by immunoSEQ multiplex PCR, and TCRdb kept only the in-frame ones, dropping some. The data hold some 70,000 clones, with approximately 92% observed a single time. The receptor was derived from a female donor in good health, enrolled as a control in a pregnancy study. The V and J genes are TRBV14 and TRBJ2-1; 8 positions match TRBD2. The material was peripheral blood, obtained after pregnancy. CDR3 protein: CASSQVAGGPSVLSYNEQFF. The CDR3, as DNA: TGTGCCAGCAGCCAAGTTGCGGGGGGTCCGAGCGTCCTCTCCTACAATGAGCAGTTCTTC. The complete variable domain, with remaining parts taken from reference TRBV14 and TRBJ2-1, reads EAGVTQFPSHSVIEKGQTVTLRCDPISGHDNLYWYRRVMGKEIKFLLHFVKESKQDESGMPNNRFLAERTGGTYSTLKVQPAELEDSGVYFCASSQVAGGPSVLSYNEQFFGPGTRLTVL.